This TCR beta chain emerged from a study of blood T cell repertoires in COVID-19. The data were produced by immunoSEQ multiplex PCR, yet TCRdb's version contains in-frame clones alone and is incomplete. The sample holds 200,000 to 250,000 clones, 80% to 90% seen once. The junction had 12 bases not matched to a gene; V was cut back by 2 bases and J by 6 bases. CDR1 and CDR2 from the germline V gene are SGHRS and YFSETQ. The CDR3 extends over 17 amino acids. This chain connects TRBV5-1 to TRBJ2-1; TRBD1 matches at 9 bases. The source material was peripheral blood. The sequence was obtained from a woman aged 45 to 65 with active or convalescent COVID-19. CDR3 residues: CASSFNTGGSGGNEQFF. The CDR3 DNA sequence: TGCGCCAGCAGCTTCAACACAGGGGGCAGTGGGGGCAATGAGCAGTTCTTC.